The T cell receptor beta chain described here comes from a study of T cells in Graves' hyperthyroidism and ophthalmopathy. This clonotype was found many times. The TCR beta CDR3 regions underwent amplification using RNA transcripts as the source. Primed by the HTBI set, a first-round RT-PCR was run on the TCR CDR3. TCRdb itself ran the multiplex PCR reads through MiXCR, one entry per CDR3 protein. Of 200,000 to 300,000 distinct CDR3 sequences listed, around 17% are singletons. The sequenced sample consisted of blood. This receptor was identified in a woman between 18 and 30 years old with Graves' ophthalmopathy.

The CDR3 spells CASSNPTVGGVYGYTF. DNA of the CDR3: TGTGCCAGCAGTAACCCCACCGTTGGGGGGGTCTATGGCTACACCTTC. The rearrangement links TRBV6-1 to TRBJ1-2; possibly TRBD1 for D (5 bases). CDR3 length: 16 residues. The germline V gene encodes CDR1 MNHNS and CDR2 SASEGT. V lost 5 bases to trimming and J lost 4 bases, with 20 bases between them.